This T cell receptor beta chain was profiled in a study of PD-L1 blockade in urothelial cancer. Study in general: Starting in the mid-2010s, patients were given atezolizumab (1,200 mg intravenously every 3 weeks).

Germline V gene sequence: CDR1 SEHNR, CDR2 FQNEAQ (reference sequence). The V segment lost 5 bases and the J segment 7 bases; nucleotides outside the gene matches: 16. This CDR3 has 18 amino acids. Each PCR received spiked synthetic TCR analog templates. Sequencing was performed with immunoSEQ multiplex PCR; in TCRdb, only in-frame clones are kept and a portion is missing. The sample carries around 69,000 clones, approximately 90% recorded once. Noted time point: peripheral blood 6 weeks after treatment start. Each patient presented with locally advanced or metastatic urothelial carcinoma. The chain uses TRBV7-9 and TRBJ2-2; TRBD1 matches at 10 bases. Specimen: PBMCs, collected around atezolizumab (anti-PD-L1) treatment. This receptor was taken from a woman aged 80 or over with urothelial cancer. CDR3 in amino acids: CASSDLLGQGTAFGELFF. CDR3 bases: TGTGCCAGCAGCGACCTTCTGGGACAGGGGACTGCCTTCGGGGAGCTGTTTTTT. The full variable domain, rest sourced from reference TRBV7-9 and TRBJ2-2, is DTGVSQNPRHKITKRGQNVTFRCDPISEHNRLYWYRQTLGQGPEFLTYFQNEAQLEKSRLLSDRFSAERPKGSFSTLEIQRTEQGDSAMYLCASSDLLGQGTAFGELFFGEGSRLTVL.